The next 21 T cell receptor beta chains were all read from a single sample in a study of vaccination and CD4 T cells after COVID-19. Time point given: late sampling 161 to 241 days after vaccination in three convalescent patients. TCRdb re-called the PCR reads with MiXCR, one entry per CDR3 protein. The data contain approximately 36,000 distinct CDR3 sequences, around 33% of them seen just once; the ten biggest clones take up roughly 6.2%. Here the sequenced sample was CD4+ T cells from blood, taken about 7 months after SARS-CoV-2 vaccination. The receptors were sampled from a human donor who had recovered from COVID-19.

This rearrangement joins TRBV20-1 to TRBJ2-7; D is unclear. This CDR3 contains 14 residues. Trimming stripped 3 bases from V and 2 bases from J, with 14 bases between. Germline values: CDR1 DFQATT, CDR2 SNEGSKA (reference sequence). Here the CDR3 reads CSASSVLRAYEQYF. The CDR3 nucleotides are TGCAGTGCTAGTTCGGTTTTACGAGCCTACGAGCAGTACTTC.

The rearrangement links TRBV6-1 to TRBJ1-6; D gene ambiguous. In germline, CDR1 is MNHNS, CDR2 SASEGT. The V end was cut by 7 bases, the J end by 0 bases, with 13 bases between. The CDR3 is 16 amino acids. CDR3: CASTQLQSSYNSPLHF. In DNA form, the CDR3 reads TGTGCCAGCACCCAACTGCAGAGCTCCTATAATTCACCCCTCCACTTT.

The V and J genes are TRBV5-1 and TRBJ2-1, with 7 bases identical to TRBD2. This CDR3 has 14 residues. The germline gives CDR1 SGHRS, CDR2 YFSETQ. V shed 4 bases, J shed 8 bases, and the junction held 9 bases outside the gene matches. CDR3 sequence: CASSVNPAGDEQFF. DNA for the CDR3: TGCGCCAGCAGCGTGAATCCCGCGGGAGATGAGCAGTTCTTC.

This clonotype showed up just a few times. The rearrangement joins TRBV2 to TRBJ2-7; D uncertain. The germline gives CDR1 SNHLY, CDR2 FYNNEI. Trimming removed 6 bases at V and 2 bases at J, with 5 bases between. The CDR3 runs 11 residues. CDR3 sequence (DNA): TGTGCCAGCAGGATGACCTACGAGCAGTACTTC. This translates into CASRMTYEQYF.

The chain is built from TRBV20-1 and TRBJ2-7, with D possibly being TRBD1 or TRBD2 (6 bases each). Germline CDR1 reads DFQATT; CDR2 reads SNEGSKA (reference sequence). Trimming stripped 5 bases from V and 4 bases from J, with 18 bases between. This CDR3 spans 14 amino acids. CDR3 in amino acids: CSASPGSGAYEQYF. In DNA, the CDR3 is TGCAGTGCTTCGCCGGGCTCGGGGGCTTACGAGCAGTACTTC.

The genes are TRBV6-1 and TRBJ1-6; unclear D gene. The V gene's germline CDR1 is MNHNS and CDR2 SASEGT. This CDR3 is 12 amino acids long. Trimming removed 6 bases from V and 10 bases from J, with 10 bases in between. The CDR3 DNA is TGTGCCAGCAGGGCAAACGGGTCACCCCTCCACTTT. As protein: CASRANGSPLHF.

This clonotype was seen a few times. CDR3 in amino acids: CASSLDGQGNQPQHF. The CDR3 DNA follows: TGCGCCAGCAGCTTGGATGGACAGGGTAATCAGCCCCAGCATTTT. The chain has TRBV5-1 and TRBJ1-5; TRBD1 matches 8 bases. J gave up 4 bases and V 0 bases, and 3 bases lay outside the gene matches. The CDR3 contains 15 residues. Germline V gene data show CDR1 as SGHRS and CDR2 as YFSETQ.

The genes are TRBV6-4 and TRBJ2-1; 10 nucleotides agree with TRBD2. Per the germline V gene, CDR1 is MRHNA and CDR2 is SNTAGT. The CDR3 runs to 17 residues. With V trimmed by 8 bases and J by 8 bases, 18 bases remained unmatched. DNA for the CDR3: TGTGCCAGCCTAAGTGGTCCCTCTAGCGGGAGTGTCGATGAGCAGTTCTTC. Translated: CASLSGPSSGSVDEQFF.

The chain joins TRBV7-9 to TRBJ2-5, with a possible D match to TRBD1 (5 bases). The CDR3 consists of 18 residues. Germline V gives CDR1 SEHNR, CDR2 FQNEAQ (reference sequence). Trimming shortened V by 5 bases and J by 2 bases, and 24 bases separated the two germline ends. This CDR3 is CASSPRDVWGRKQETQYF. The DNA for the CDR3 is TGTGCCAGCAGCCCACGAGATGTATGGGGCCGGAAACAAGAGACCCAGTACTTC.

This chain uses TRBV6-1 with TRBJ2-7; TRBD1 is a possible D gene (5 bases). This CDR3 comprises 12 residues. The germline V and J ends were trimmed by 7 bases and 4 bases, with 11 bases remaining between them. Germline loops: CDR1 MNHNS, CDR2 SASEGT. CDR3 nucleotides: TGTGCCAGCACTATCGACAGTTACGAGCAGTACTTC. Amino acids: CASTIDSYEQYF.

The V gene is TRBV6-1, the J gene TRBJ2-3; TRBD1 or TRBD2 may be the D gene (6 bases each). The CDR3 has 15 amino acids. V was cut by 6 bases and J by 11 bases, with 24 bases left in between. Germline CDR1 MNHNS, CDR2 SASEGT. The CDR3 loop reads CASSQGRLGGGLQYF. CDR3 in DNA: TGTGCCAGCAGCCAAGGGAGACTAGGGGGTGGGTTGCAGTATTTT.

Here the CDR3 reads CASSLELSAYNEQFF. CDR3 nucleotides: TGTGCCAGCAGCTTAGAGCTCTCCGCGTACAATGAGCAGTTCTTC. This chain links TRBV11-1 with TRBJ2-1; D remains ambiguous. There are 15 residues in the CDR3. Trimming removed 1 base from V and 4 bases from J, with 11 bases in between. Germline V CDR1 and CDR2: SGHAT, FQDESV (reference sequence).

The CDR3 DNA follows: TGTGCCAGCAGGGTTGGGGGGGCGAGTCAGCCCCAGCATTTT. It codes for CASRVGGASQPQHF. V is TRBV28 and J is TRBJ1-5; perhaps TRBD1 as D (6 bases). In germline, CDR1 is MDHEN, CDR2 SYDVKM. V was pared by 6 bases and J by 6 bases, with 15 bases between. The CDR3 consists of 14 residues.

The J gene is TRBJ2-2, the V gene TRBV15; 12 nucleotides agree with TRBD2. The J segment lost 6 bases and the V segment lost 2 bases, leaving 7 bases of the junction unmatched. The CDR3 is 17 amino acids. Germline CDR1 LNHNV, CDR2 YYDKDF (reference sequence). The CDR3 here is CATSRRVLAGGPGELFF. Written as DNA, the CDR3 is TGTGCCACCAGCAGAAGGGTGCTAGCGGGAGGGCCCGGGGAGCTGTTTTTT.

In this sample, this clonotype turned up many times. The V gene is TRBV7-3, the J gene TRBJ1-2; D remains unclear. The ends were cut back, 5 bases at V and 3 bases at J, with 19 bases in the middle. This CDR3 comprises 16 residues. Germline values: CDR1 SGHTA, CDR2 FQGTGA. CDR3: CASSPNAPAEDYGYTF. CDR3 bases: TGTGCCAGCAGCCCCAATGCTCCGGCAGAGGACTATGGCTACACCTTC.

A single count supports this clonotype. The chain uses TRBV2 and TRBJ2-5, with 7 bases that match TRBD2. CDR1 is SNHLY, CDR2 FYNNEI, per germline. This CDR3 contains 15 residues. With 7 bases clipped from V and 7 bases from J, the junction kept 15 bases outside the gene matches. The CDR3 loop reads CASNSQGSGGGTQYF. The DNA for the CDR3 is TGTGCCAGCAATTCCCAGGGCTCGGGGGGAGGGACCCAGTACTTC.

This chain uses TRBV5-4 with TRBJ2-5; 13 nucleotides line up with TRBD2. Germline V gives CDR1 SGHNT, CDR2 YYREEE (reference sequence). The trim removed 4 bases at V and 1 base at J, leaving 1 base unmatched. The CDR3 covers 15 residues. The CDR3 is CASSRLAGGQETQYF. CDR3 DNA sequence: TGTGCCAGCAGCCGACTAGCGGGGGGCCAAGAGACCCAGTACTTC. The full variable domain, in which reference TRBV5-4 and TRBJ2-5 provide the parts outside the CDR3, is ETGVTQSPTHLIKTRGQQVTLRCSSQSGHNTVSWYQQALGQGPQFIFQYYREEENGRGNFPPRFSGLQFPNYSSELNVNALELDDSALYLCASSRLAGGQETQYFGPGTRLLVL.

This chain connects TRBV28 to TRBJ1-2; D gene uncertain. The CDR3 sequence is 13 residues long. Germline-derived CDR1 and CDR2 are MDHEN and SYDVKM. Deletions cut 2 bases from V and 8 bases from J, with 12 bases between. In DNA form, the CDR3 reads TGTGCCAGCAGTTTAAGGACCCTTCGAGGCTACACCTTC. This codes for CASSLRTLRGYTF.

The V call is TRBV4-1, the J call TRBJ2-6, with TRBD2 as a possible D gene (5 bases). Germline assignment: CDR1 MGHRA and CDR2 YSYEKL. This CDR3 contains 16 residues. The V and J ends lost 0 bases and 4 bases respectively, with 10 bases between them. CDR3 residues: CASSQDRGTGANVLTF. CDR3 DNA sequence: TGCGCCAGCAGCCAAGATCGGGGTACCGGGGCCAACGTCCTGACTTTC.

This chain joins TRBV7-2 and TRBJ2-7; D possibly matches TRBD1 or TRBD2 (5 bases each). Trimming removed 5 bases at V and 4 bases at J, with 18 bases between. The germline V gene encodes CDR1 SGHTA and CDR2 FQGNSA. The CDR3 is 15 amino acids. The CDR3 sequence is CASSPNALAGYEQYF. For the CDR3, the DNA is TGTGCCAGCAGCCCGAACGCGCTAGCAGGGTACGAGCAGTACTTC.

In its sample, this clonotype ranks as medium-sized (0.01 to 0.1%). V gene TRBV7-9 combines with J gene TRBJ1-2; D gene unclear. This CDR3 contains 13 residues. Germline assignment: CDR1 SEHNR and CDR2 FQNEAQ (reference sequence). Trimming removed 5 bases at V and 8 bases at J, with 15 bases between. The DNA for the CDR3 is TGTGCCAGCAGCCAAACCGAGAAGAGAGGCTACACCTTC. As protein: CASSQTEKRGYTF.